These 12 T cell receptor beta chains share one sample of origin, sequenced in a study of molecular identifiers for immune sequencing clone quantification. TCRdb re-derived calls from the PCR reads in MiXCR, one entry per CDR3 protein. The sample has 300,000 to 400,000 distinct CDR3 sequences, roughly 24% seen once. The sequenced sample was naive CD8+ T cells from blood, with Jurkat cell RNA spiked in. The subset is: FACS-sorted CD8+CD4-CCR7+CD45RA+ naive T cells. The receptors derive from a human donor in good health. Some libraries in this study had Jurkat cell RNA spiked in.

With respect to this clonotype: A read error may be the cause here, since a much bigger clone is one base away. The rearrangement joins TRBV4-3 to TRBJ2-7; no definite D call. The CDR3 extends over 14 amino acids. CDR1 LGHNA and CDR2 YSLEER come from the germline V gene. The CDR3 DNA sequence: TGCGCCAGCAGCCAAGACGGTGGGGTCTACGAGCGGTACTTC. Its translation: CASSQDGGVYERYF.

This chain's CDR3 is CASSLAWSSEQFF. The DNA of the CDR3 is TGTGCCAGCAGCTTAGCATGGTCGTCTGAGCAGTTCTTC. The rearrangement joins TRBV11-3 to TRBJ2-1, with D unclear. Germline lookup yields CDR1 SGHNT and CDR2 YENEEA. Trimming took off 1 base at V and 9 bases at J, with 10 bases between the two ends. The CDR3 contains 13 residues.

Many counts were recorded for this clonotype. V is TRBV10-3 and J is TRBJ2-7, with a possible D match to TRBD1 (5 bases). V lost 0 bases to trimming and J lost 5 bases, with 8 bases between them. The germline V gene encodes CDR1 ENHRY and CDR2 SYGVKD. The CDR3 extends over 13 amino acids. The CDR3 protein is CAISESPQDEQYF. CDR3 sequence (DNA): TGTGCCATCAGTGAGTCCCCACAGGACGAGCAGTACTTC.

The chain is built from TRBV15 and TRBJ2-1; tentative D call: TRBD1 (6 bases). This CDR3 comprises 13 residues. Germline V lookup: CDR1 LNHNV, CDR2 YYDKDF (reference sequence). Trimming removed 5 bases at V and 5 bases at J, with 10 bases between. CDR3 DNA: TGTGCCACCAGCCTCACAGGGAACAATGAGCAGTTCTTC. It is translated as CATSLTGNNEQFF.

This clonotype was seen only a few times. Here the CDR3 DNA reads TGCAGTGCTAGAGATCGCGGGAGGCCTACCTACGAGCAGTACTTC. It yields the protein CSARDRGRPTYEQYF. The chain combines TRBV20-1 with TRBJ2-7; 8 bases match TRBD2. The CDR3 contains 15 residues. V gave up 0 bases and J gave up 2 bases; unmatched junction bases: 6. Germline V gene lookup returns CDR1 DFQATT and CDR2 SNEGSKA (reference sequence).

In its sample, this clonotype was seen many times. The V gene is TRBV7-9, the J gene TRBJ2-7; no clear D gene. The V gene's germline CDR1 is SEHNR and CDR2 FQNEAQ (reference sequence). V was pared by 2 bases and J by 3 bases, with 20 bases between. This CDR3 contains 17 residues. CDR3 sequence reads: CASSLPRGSALNYEQYF. The CDR3 nucleotides read TGTGCCAGCAGCTTACCGCGTGGTTCAGCTCTCAACTACGAGCAGTACTTC.

A word on this clonotype: This may arise from a read error, as a much more abundant clone is one base away. The V and J genes are TRBV7-9 and TRBJ2-7; a weak D match, TRBD2 (5 bases). Germline CDR1 reads SEHNR; CDR2 reads FQNEAQ (reference sequence). CDR3 size: 14 residues. DNA of the CDR3: TGTGCCAGCAGCGTCCCGGGGAACTCCTACGCGCAGTACTTC. Its translation is CASSVPGNSYAQYF.

This clonotype has a handful of counts. The chain employs TRBV30 and TRBJ2-3; D is uncertain. The CDR3 extends over 13 amino acids. CDR1 and CDR2 from the germline V gene are GTSNPN and SVGIG (reference sequence). V dropped 0 bases and J dropped 5 bases, with 9 bases sitting between them. CDR3 nucleotides: TGTGCCTGGAGTGTACTCGTGTTAGATACGCAGTATTTT. This codes for CAWSVLVLDTQYF.

This clonotype has at least ten counts. The DNA for the CDR3 is TGTGCCAGCAGCGTAGGTGCGGACAGGCCCTCCTACGAGCAGTACTTC. Translated, it gives CASSVGADRPSYEQYF. This rearrangement joins TRBV9 to TRBJ2-7; TRBD1 matches 7 bases. Germline V gives CDR1 SGDLS, CDR2 YYNGEE. The CDR3 loop spans 16 amino acids. The V and J ends lost 0 bases and 0 bases, in that order; junction bases with no gene match: 6.

The gene calls are TRBV7-9 and TRBJ2-7; 11 positions match TRBD2. The CDR3 is made up of 15 amino acids. J lost 4 bases, V lost 4 bases, and 6 bases had no gene match. Germline lookup yields CDR1 SEHNR and CDR2 FQNEAQ (reference sequence). CDR3 sequence: CASSSTSGGSYEQYF. CDR3 coding DNA: TGTGCCAGCAGCTCCACTAGCGGGGGAAGTTACGAGCAGTACTTC.

Ten or more counts support this clonotype. The chain carries TRBV7-9 and TRBJ1-1, with 8 positions matching TRBD1. Trimming at V came to 5 bases and at J to 1 base, leaving 6 bases not matched to a gene. This CDR3 has 15 amino acids. Germline V gene lookup returns CDR1 SEHNR and CDR2 FQNEAQ (reference sequence). The chain's CDR3 is CASSPWTGPNTEAFF. The DNA of the CDR3 is TGTGCCAGCAGCCCCTGGACAGGGCCGAACACTGAAGCTTTCTTT.

Concerning this clonotype: This may come from a read error, since a much larger clone is one base off. This chain's CDR3 is CASRDSQMNTEAFF. In DNA, the CDR3 is TGTGCCAGCCGGGACAGCCAGATGAACACTGAAGCTTTCTTT. The genes are TRBV12-3 or TRBV12-4 and TRBJ1-1; 7 bases fit TRBD1. The CDR3 runs 14 residues. The junction had 6 bases not matched to a gene; V was cut back by 8 bases and J by 0 bases.